The clone carrying this T cell receptor (beta chain) was seen only once. V lost 5 bases, J lost 4 bases, and 9 bases lay in between. The germline V gene has CDR1 DFQATT and CDR2 SNEGSKA (reference sequence). This CDR3 region has 11 residues. Per the authors' pipeline: Estimated nucleated cell counts came from reference gene primer amplification. Sequencing used immunoSEQ multiplex PCR; TCRdb keeps in-frame clones, though not all of them. The DNA gave D and trimming, while V, J and clone size come from that table. This table has around 250,000 clones, about 87% appearing once. This sample is drawn from a study of blood T cell repertoires in COVID-19. Study overall: Donors in the United States, Italy and Spain gave samples during acute or convalescent COVID-19.

Participants were aged roughly 18 to 89 years from 20 to 30 US areas. Participants reported their clinical history, and cohort assignment relied on those reports. Sequenced: PBMCs or T cells enriched from blood (not recorded which). This sequence joins TRBV20-1 and TRBJ2-7; D gene unclear. This clonotype was obtained from a woman aged 40 to 49 who had been exposed to COVID-19. This CDR3 is CSASTYYEQYV. DNA of the CDR3: TGCAGTGCTTCAACCTATTACGAGCAGTACGTC.